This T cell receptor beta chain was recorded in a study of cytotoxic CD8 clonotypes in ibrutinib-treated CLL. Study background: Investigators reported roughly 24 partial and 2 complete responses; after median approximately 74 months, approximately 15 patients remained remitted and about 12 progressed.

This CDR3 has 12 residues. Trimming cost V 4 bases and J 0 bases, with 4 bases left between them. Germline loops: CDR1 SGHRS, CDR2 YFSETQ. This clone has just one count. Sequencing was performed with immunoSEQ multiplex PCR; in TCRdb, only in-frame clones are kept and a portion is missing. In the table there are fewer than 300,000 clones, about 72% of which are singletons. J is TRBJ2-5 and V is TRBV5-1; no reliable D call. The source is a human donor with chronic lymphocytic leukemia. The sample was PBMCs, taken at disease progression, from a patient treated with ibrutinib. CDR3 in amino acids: CASSGYQETQYF. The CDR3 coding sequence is TGCGCCAGCAGCGGGTACCAAGAGACCCAGTACTTC. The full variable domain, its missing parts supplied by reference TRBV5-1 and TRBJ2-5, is KAGVTQTPRYLIKTRGQQVTLSCSPISGHRSVSWYQQTPGQGLQFLFEYFSETQRNKGNFPGRFSGRQFSNSRSEMNVSTLELGDSALYLCASSGYQETQYFGPGTRLLVL.